The 21 T cell receptor beta chains presented below share a single source sample, sequenced in a study of blood T cell repertoires in COVID-19. Clones were sequenced by immunoSEQ multiplex PCR, and TCRdb holds only the in-frame ones, with some missing. The sample carries approximately 110,000 clones, about three quarters recorded once. Sequenced input: peripheral blood. These receptors all stem from a human donor in a cohort sampled during active or convalescent COVID-19.

The chain links TRBV7-9 to TRBJ2-7; 8 bases match TRBD1. From germline, CDR1 is SEHNR and CDR2 FQNEAQ (reference sequence). The J segment lost 2 bases and the V segment lost 5 bases, leaving 11 bases of the junction unmatched. The CDR3 is 16 residues long. CDR3 amino acids: CASSPTQGQDTYEQYF. In DNA form, the CDR3 reads TGTGCCAGCAGCCCAACCCAGGGACAGGACACCTACGAGCAGTACTTC.

This clone was observed once. The chain combines TRBV20-1 with TRBJ1-1; TRBD1 matches at 10 bases. The germline V gene encodes CDR1 DFQATT and CDR2 SNEGSKA (reference sequence). The length of the CDR3 is 11 residues. With V trimmed by 6 bases and J by 11 bases, 6 bases remained unmatched. In DNA, the CDR3 is TGCAGTGCCCAAGACAGGGGGCGGGCTTTCTTT. Protein sequence: CSAQDRGRAFF.

This chain links TRBV7-2 with TRBJ1-6; 9 bases match TRBD1. The CDR3 runs to 17 residues. V was pared by 1 base and J by 11 bases, with 12 bases of the junction left unmatched. Germline CDR1 SGHTA, CDR2 FQGNSA. CDR3 bases: TGTGCCAGCAGCTTAGGTCGGAGGGGACAGGGATTGGCACCCCTCCACTTT. Its protein product is CASSLGRRGQGLAPLHF.

This chain's CDR3 is CASSPFLGTGNNEQFF. The DNA of the CDR3 is TGTGCCAGTAGCCCCTTCCTAGGGACAGGGAACAATGAGCAGTTCTTC. This chain uses TRBV19 with TRBJ2-1; 9 bases map to TRBD1. Per germline, CDR1 LNHDA and CDR2 SQIVND (reference sequence). The CDR3 has 16 amino acids. V lost 6 bases, J lost 5 bases, and 11 bases stayed unmatched.

V usage is TRBV6-2 or TRBV6-3 and J usage is TRBJ2-3; 8 bases align to TRBD2. Germline CDR1 reads MNHEY; CDR2 reads SVGEGT. CDR3 length equals 17 residues. V shed 7 bases, J shed 0 bases, and the junction held 12 bases outside the gene matches. CDR3 nucleotide sequence: TGTGCCAGCACCCCGCCCTTAGCGGGGTCGAGCACAGATACGCAGTATTTT. It specifies CASTPPLAGSSTDTQYF.

The CDR3 coding sequence is TGTGCCAGTAGTATATTAGGGGGGGCCGAAAATGAGCAGTTCTTC. Translated: CASSILGGAENEQFF. The V call is TRBV19, the J call TRBJ2-1; tentative D call: TRBD2 (7 bases). Trimming removed 2 bases at V and 7 bases at J, with 15 bases between. Looked up from germline, CDR1 is LNHDA and CDR2 is SQIVND (reference sequence). CDR3 length: 15 amino acids.

The chain carries TRBV5-1 and TRBJ1-6, with 10 positions matching TRBD1. Germline CDR1 and CDR2: SGHRS and YFSETQ. J was trimmed by 0 bases and V by 3 bases; bases with no gene match: 6. The CDR3 consists of 18 residues. CDR3 region: CASSWGTGESSYNSPLHF. The CDR3 DNA sequence: TGCGCCAGCAGCTGGGGGACAGGGGAGAGCTCCTATAATTCACCCCTCCACTTT.

The chain uses TRBV20-1 and TRBJ2-3; 7 nucleotides align to TRBD1. This CDR3 has 14 residues. V lost 3 bases to trimming and J lost 3 bases; unmatched junction nucleotides: 6. Per germline, CDR1 DFQATT and CDR2 SNEGSKA (reference sequence). The CDR3 loop reads CSASPGRGTDTQYF. The DNA for the CDR3 is TGCAGTGCTAGTCCAGGCAGGGGGACAGATACGCAGTATTTT.

This clone occurred once. The rearrangement uses TRBV5-8 and TRBJ2-1, with unresolved D. The CDR3 is made up of 15 amino acids. V lost 0 bases and J 0 bases, leaving 7 bases between the germline ends. Germline V gene lookup returns CDR1 SGHTS and CDR2 YDEGEE. The CDR3 spells CASSLAGSSYNEQFF. In DNA, the CDR3 is TGTGCCAGCAGCTTGGCGGGTAGCTCCTACAATGAGCAGTTCTTC.

The chain couples TRBV27 to TRBJ1-6, with 8 bases fitting TRBD1. Germline V CDR1 and CDR2: MNHEY, SMNVEV (reference sequence). The CDR3 extends over 13 amino acids. V dropped 9 bases and J dropped 10; count of bases not matched to a gene: 8. CDR3 loop: CARETGVRSPLHF. Written as DNA, the CDR3 is TGTGCCAGGGAGACAGGGGTAAGGTCACCCCTCCACTTT.

The V gene is TRBV10-2, the J gene TRBJ2-5; D is perhaps TRBD1 (7 bases). The germline CDR1 and CDR2 sequences are WSHSY and SAAADI. The CDR3 sequence is 12 residues long. V was shortened by 8 bases and J by 5 bases, with 12 bases between the two germline ends. CDR3: CASSQGRETQYF. CDR3 DNA: TGCGCCAGCTCACAGGGGAGGGAGACCCAGTACTTC.

This clone has more than one count but fewer than ten. The chain carries TRBV30 and TRBJ1-4, with TRBD1 matching over 9 bases. J was trimmed by 7 bases and V by 0 bases; bases with no gene match: 3. The CDR3 is made up of 14 amino acids. Germline lookup yields CDR1 GTSNPN and CDR2 SVGIG (reference sequence). CDR3 bases: TGTGCCTGGAGTGTCTGGACAGGGGCTGAAAAACTGTTTTTT. Its protein product is CAWSVWTGAEKLFF.

The CDR3 sequence is CASGQGDRDNSPLHF. The CDR3 DNA follows: TGTGCTAGTGGCCAGGGAGACAGGGATAATTCACCCCTCCACTTT. The V and J genes are TRBV12-5 and TRBJ1-6; TRBD1 aligns across 7 bases. Germline V lookup: CDR1 LGHNT, CDR2 FRNRAP. V shed 6 bases, J shed 5 bases, and the junction held 7 bases outside the gene matches. The CDR3 is 15 residues long.

CDR3: CASSFWGPTSSYEQYF. CDR3 coding DNA: TGTGCCAGCAGTTTCTGGGGGCCGACAAGCTCCTACGAGCAGTACTTC. This chain connects TRBV7-2 to TRBJ2-7; D may be TRBD1 (6 bases). The CDR3 runs to 16 residues. Germline V CDR1 and CDR2: SGHTA, FQGNSA. V was shortened by 6 bases and J by 0 bases, with 18 bases between the two germline ends.

V usage is TRBV27 and J usage is TRBJ1-5; TRBD1 agrees at 8 bases. The CDR3 contains 16 residues. Germline-derived CDR1 and CDR2 are MNHEY and SMNVEV (reference sequence). Germline trimming cut 6 bases from V and 6 bases from J; bases unmatched to any gene: 13. CDR3 DNA: TGTGCCAGCAGGAGCAGCGGACAGGGCTTAATTCAGCCCCAGCATTTT. Translation gives CASRSSGQGLIQPQHF.

V gene TRBV29-1 combines with J gene TRBJ2-5; TRBD1 matches at 8 bases. Germline V gene sequence: CDR1 SQVTM, CDR2 ANQGSEA. V was clipped by 6 bases and J by 4 bases; unmatched bases: 13. The CDR3 covers 15 residues. CDR3 protein: CSVLQGQGLGETQYF. The CDR3 region has the DNA TGCAGCGTCCTACAAGGACAGGGTTTGGGAGAGACCCAGTACTTC.

The sample holds one count of this clone. The chain is built from TRBV7-9 and TRBJ2-7, with D hard to call. Trimming left V 5 bases short and J 2 bases short, with 10 bases between. This CDR3 spans 13 amino acids. The germline gives CDR1 SEHNR, CDR2 FQNEAQ (reference sequence). CDR3 amino acids: CASSGLLTYEQYF. CDR3 nucleotides: TGTGCCAGCAGCGGCTTATTAACCTACGAGCAGTACTTC.

This rearrangement joins TRBV6-5 to TRBJ2-7; maybe TRBD1 (6 bases). CDR1 is MNHEY and CDR2 is SVGAGI in the germline V gene. The V gene lost 6 bases and the J gene lost 0 bases, with 12 bases spanning the gap. The CDR3 contains 14 residues. CDR3 sequence: CASRSGAISYEQYF. CDR3 coding DNA: TGTGCCAGCAGATCAGGGGCTATCTCCTACGAGCAGTACTTC.

V and J are TRBV4-3 and TRBJ1-5; no clear D. This CDR3 is 14 amino acids long. Germline CDR1 and CDR2: LGHNA and YSLEER. The germline V and J ends were trimmed by 0 bases and 2 bases, with 5 bases remaining between them. The CDR3 DNA sequence: TGCGCCAGCAGCCAAGACATAGGCAATCAGCCCCAGCATTTT. Amino acids: CASSQDIGNQPQHF.

The rearrangement links TRBV19 to TRBJ1-5; possible D gene TRBD1, 5 bases. Germline CDR1 reads LNHDA; CDR2 reads SQIVND (reference sequence). Deletions cut 3 bases from V and 5 bases from J, with 14 bases between. The CDR3 runs to 15 residues. CDR3 region: CASSIEGRAYQPQHF. CDR3 coding DNA: TGTGCCAGTAGTATTGAAGGCAGGGCGTATCAGCCCCAGCATTTT.

There are a few counts of this clone. The chain couples TRBV4-1 to TRBJ2-1; 13 nucleotides align to TRBD2. The germline V gene encodes CDR1 MGHRA and CDR2 YSYEKL. Trimming removed 0 bases from V and 0 bases from J; junction bases left unmatched: 5. The CDR3 consists of 19 residues. This CDR3 is CASSQDVGTSGISYNEQFF. DNA of the CDR3: TGCGCCAGCAGCCAAGACGTGGGGACTAGCGGGATCTCCTACAATGAGCAGTTCTTC.